Sequencing of this TCR beta chain was carried out in a study of cytomegalovirus exposure and HLA in healthy donors. V was clipped by 0 bases and J by 2 bases, with 11 bases between them. The CDR3 spans 15 residues. Germline loops: CDR1 SGDLS, CDR2 YYNGEE. This clone came up once. The PCR contained 60 Vbeta and 13 Jbeta primers. Sequenced by immunoSEQ multiplex PCR; TCRdb stores in-frame clones only, minus some. The sample lists fewer than 110,000 clones, about 75% occurring once. The sequence was obtained from a man over 45 in good health and CMV-seronegative. This chain connects TRBV9 to TRBJ1-1; TRBD1 is a possible D gene (6 bases). Sample: PBMCs. Here the CDR3 DNA reads TGTGCCAGCAGCGTAGGTACAGGGTCTAACACTGAAGCTTTCTTT. It is translated as CASSVGTGSNTEAFF.